The 14 T cell receptor beta chains below come from one sample, sequenced in a study of spatial heterogeneity in lung cancer. TCRdb analysed the 5' RACE reads with MiXCR anew, one entry per CDR3 protein. The data contain under 150,000 distinct CDR3 sequences, less than 15% of them singletons. Time point denoted: blood at routine non-recurrence follow-up after resection. TCRs were sequenced from unsorted whole RNA of tumor, nontumor lung or PBMC. Sequencing was performed on PBMCs, taken at follow-up. These receptors came from a male donor with early-stage non-small cell lung cancer.

This clonotype was seen a few times. The V gene is TRBV18, the J gene TRBJ1-4; D not certain. From germline, CDR1 is KGHSH and CDR2 LQKENI. The V end was cut by 0 bases, the J end by 6 bases, with 11 bases between. The CDR3 is made up of 15 amino acids. The DNA for the CDR3 is TGTGCCAGCTCACCACCGCAGAGGGCGGATGAAAAACTGTTTTTT. Its protein product is CASSPPQRADEKLFF. The whole variable domain, filled in from reference TRBV18 and TRBJ1-4, reads NAGVMQNPRHLVRRRGQEARLRCSPMKGHSHVYWYRQLPEEGLKFMVYLQKENIIDESGMPKERFSAEFPKEGPSILRIQQVVRGDSAAYFCASSPPQRADEKLFFGSGTQLSVL.

The chain has TRBV10-2 and TRBJ2-5, with D perhaps matching TRBD2 (6 bases). Germline V gives CDR1 WSHSY, CDR2 SAAADI. Trimming stripped 2 bases from V and 3 bases from J, with 7 bases between. The CDR3 covers 13 residues. Here the CDR3 DNA reads TGCGCCAGCAGTGAGCCGGGAGAAGAGACCCAGTACTTC. Protein: CASSEPGEETQYF.

This clonotype occurred a few times. The CDR3 here is CASSLVEGSYGYTF. The CDR3 nucleotides are TGTGCCAGCAGTTTAGTCGAGGGGAGCTATGGCTACACCTTC. The chain uses TRBV28 and TRBJ1-2; perhaps TRBD1 as D (5 bases). Trimming left V 2 bases short and J 4 bases short, with 11 bases between. Germline assignment: CDR1 MDHEN and CDR2 SYDVKM. The CDR3 extends over 14 amino acids.

This clonotype was counted ten times or more. The chain couples TRBV10-2 to TRBJ1-1; a weak D match, TRBD1 (5 bases). Germline V gene sequence: CDR1 WSHSY, CDR2 SAAADI. This CDR3 comprises 14 residues. Trimming removed 6 bases at V and 5 bases at J, with 16 bases between. Written as DNA, the CDR3 is TGCGCCAGCAGGATGGGGACCCATTCTACTGAAGCTTTCTTT. Its protein is CASRMGTHSTEAFF.

The CDR3 bases are TGTGCCAGCCAACGGGCCCCCTGGCGTGACACTGAAGCTTTCTTT. Its translation: CASQRAPWRDTEAFF. This chain links TRBV7-8 with TRBJ1-1; no clear D gene. In germline, CDR1 is SGHVS, CDR2 FQNEAQ. The CDR3 sequence is 15 residues long. Deletions cut 8 bases from V and 3 bases from J, with 19 bases between.

CDR3 protein: CASSTSADRNQPQHF. The CDR3 DNA reads TGTGCCAGTAGTACATCGGCGGACAGGAATCAGCCCCAGCATTTT. The chain carries TRBV19 and TRBJ1-5, with 7 bases aligning to TRBD1. The junction had 7 bases not matched to a gene; V was cut back by 4 bases and J by 4 bases. Germline CDR1 LNHDA, CDR2 SQIVND (reference sequence). CDR3 length: 15 residues.

This sequence joins TRBV28 and TRBJ1-5; D remains ambiguous. Germline CDR1 MDHEN, CDR2 SYDVKM. The CDR3 is made up of 18 amino acids. Trimming left V 5 bases short and J 0 bases short, with 20 bases between. The CDR3 protein is CASSPIIERGDSNQPQHF. In nucleotides, the CDR3 is TGTGCCAGCAGTCCCATAATTGAGAGAGGAGATAGCAATCAGCCCCAGCATTTT.

The gene calls are TRBV4-2 and TRBJ2-7, with a possible D match to TRBD1 (5 bases). CDR3 length: 15 amino acids. Between the trimmed V and J ends, which lost 4 bases and 3 bases, there was a span of 16 bases. The germline CDR1 and CDR2 sequences are LGHNA and YNFKEQ. CDR3 in DNA: TGTGCCAGCAGCCCCACTCGGCAGGGAAACTACGAGCAGTACTTC. The encoded protein is CASSPTRQGNYEQYF.

The genes are TRBV29-1 and TRBJ2-3; 8 bases line up with TRBD1. This CDR3 comprises 15 residues. Per germline, CDR1 SQVTM and CDR2 ANQGSEA. V lost 6 bases, J lost 2 bases, and 10 bases stayed unmatched. This chain's CDR3 is CSVGGAGGPTDTQYF. The DNA for the CDR3 is TGCAGCGTCGGTGGGGCAGGGGGCCCCACAGATACGCAGTATTTT.

V and J are TRBV2 and TRBJ1-2; possible D gene TRBD1, 6 bases. CDR3 length: 12 residues. Trimming pared 7 bases from V and 9 bases from J, leaving 15 bases between. CDR1 is SNHLY and CDR2 is FYNNEI in the germline V gene. In nucleotides, the CDR3 is TGTGCCAGCAAGTTGGGGGCCCTTAGCTACACCTTC. It encodes CASKLGALSYTF.

This clonotype appeared many times. The J gene is TRBJ2-7, the V gene TRBV29-1; D possibly matches TRBD1 or TRBD2 (5 bases each). Trimming left V 4 bases short and J 4 bases short, with 14 bases between. This CDR3 contains 13 residues. Per germline, CDR1 SQVTM and CDR2 ANQGSEA. The CDR3 DNA is TGCAGCGTTGGTAAGGGGACGGGGTACGAGCAGTACTTC. Protein product: CSVGKGTGYEQYF.

The chain joins TRBV12-3 or TRBV12-4 to TRBJ2-3, with a tentative D call TRBD1 (5 bases). V dropped 8 bases and J dropped 0 bases, with 15 bases sitting between them. CDR3 length: 15 residues. The DNA of the CDR3 is TGTGCCAGCGGGGCGGCTAGGGGCAGCACAGATACGCAGTATTTT. Amino acid sequence: CASGAARGSTDTQYF.

The chain employs TRBV5-6 and TRBJ2-3, with TRBD1 matching 10 bases. Germline V gene lookup returns CDR1 SGHDT and CDR2 YYEEEE. This CDR3 region has 14 residues. V lost 1 base to trimming and J lost 10 bases; unmatched junction nucleotides: 6. The CDR3 is CASSLFGGTGAQYF. CDR3 nucleotides: TGTGCCAGCAGCTTGTTTGGAGGGACAGGGGCGCAGTATTTT.

There are many counts of this clonotype. The J gene is TRBJ2-2, the V gene TRBV7-3, with unresolved D. Between the trimmed V and J ends, which lost 2 bases and 0 bases, there was a span of 7 bases. The CDR3 spans 15 residues. The germline V gene has CDR1 SGHTA and CDR2 FQGTGA. The CDR3 protein is CASSLSQSNTGELFF. CDR3 nucleotide sequence: TGTGCCAGCAGCTTATCACAGTCGAACACCGGGGAGCTGTTTTTT.